This T cell receptor beta chain was found in a study of Ad26.COV2.S vaccination and SARS-CoV-2 variants. Study background: Once or twice, 56 days apart, Ad26.COV2.S was delivered intramuscularly.

The CDR3 has 17 amino acids. V dropped 2 bases and J dropped 6; count of bases not matched to a gene: 13. Germline assignment: CDR1 WNHNN and CDR2 SYGVQD (reference sequence). The treatment denotes: some 20 received Ad26.COV2.S at low or high dose, single or two shots; 5 received placebo; per-sample allocation not given. Specimen acquisition occurred on day 63 following the initial vaccine or placebo injection. Vaccine was an Ad26 vector expressing Wuhan-strain SARS-CoV-2 spike. The study's findings and limits: Vaccine recipients and placebo recipients showed similar non-spike TCR breadth.

Remarks on this clone: Its specificity is not known.

Using immunoSEQ multiplex PCR, the repertoire was profiled, and TCRdb retains in-frame clones only, with some absent. The data contain around 300,000 clones, roughly 90% of them singletons. The source was peripheral blood, collected in a trial of Ad26.COV2.S vaccine versus placebo. The chain joins TRBV10-1 to TRBJ1-1; TRBD1 matches 9 bases. This TCR was recovered from a person aged 18-60 years who received the Ad26.COV2.S COVID-19 vaccine or a placebo. Here the CDR3 DNA reads TGCGCCAGCAGTGAGGGGAACCAGGGACAGGGTGTCGCTGAAGCTTTCTTT. Translated: CASSEGNQGQGVAEAFF.